This T cell receptor beta chain was retrieved from a study of T cells in Graves' hyperthyroidism and ophthalmopathy. Overall study results and limits: Most thyroid clonotypes expanded above 0.001 were also detected in blood.

Amplification of TCR beta CDR3 regions was performed using RNA transcripts as template. The TCR CDR3 was amplified in a first-round RT-PCR using the HTBI primer set. Via MiXCR, TCRdb re-called the multiplex PCR reads, giving one row per CDR3 protein. The sample contains some 770,000 distinct CDR3 sequences, roughly 17% of which appear only once. The CDR3 has 15 residues. From germline, CDR1 is MGHRA and CDR2 YSYEKL. Trimming at V came to 1 base and at J to 5 bases, leaving 7 bases not matched to a gene. Concerning this clonotype itself: As yet, its antigen is unknown.

This chain joins TRBV4-1 and TRBJ2-7; TRBD1 matches 8 bases. Material for sequencing was blood. This clonotype was obtained from a man aged 18 to 35 with Graves' hyperthyroidism. CDR3: CASSQGTGHSNEQYF. The CDR3 DNA reads TGCGCCAGCAGCCAAGGGACAGGGCATTCGAACGAGCAGTACTTC.